This T cell receptor (beta chain) was retrieved from a study of cytomegalovirus exposure and HLA in healthy donors. This CDR3 spans 14 amino acids. Germline trimming cut 6 bases from V and 3 bases from J; bases unmatched to any gene: 6. Per the germline V gene, CDR1 is MNHNS and CDR2 is SASEGT. Both 60 Vbeta primers and 13 Jbeta primers went into the PCR. Sequencing used immunoSEQ multiplex PCR; TCRdb keeps in-frame clones, though not all of them. The table lists about 130,000 clones, 8% to 9.5% of them singletons. Regarding donors, all were healthy bone marrow donors. Study results and caveats: A later analysis found that most CMV-associated TCR beta chains appeared HLA-restricted. Being productive about 87% or about 30% of the time was typical of most TCR beta V segments in an earlier analysis.

As concerns this clone: Its antigen is unidentified.

This sequence was found in a man between 35 and 55 years old in good health and CMV-seronegative. The sample taken for sequencing was PBMCs. V and J are TRBV6-1 and TRBJ1-1; 8 nucleotides align to TRBD1. The CDR3 nucleotides are TGTGCCAGCAGGCGACAGGGGTGGGACACTGAAGCTTTCTTT. Amino acids: CASRRQGWDTEAFF.